This T cell receptor (beta chain) was profiled in a study of graft-versus-host responses after intestinal transplantation. Overall study context: Transplantation in recipients was multivisceral, liver-intestinal, or isolated intestinal. The study gave all recipients anti-thymocyte globulin induction, then tacrolimus and steroids for about 3 years.

TCRdb keeps only in-frame clones here, not all; method: immunoSEQ multiplex PCR. The table shows over 70,000 clones, with 90% occurring only once. CDR1 and CDR2 from the germline V gene are SNHLY and FYNNEI. This CDR3 is 15 amino acids long. Study-level findings and limits: Elevated graft-versus-host to host-versus-graft clonal ratios in allografts were recorded for patients with graft-donor T cell macrochimerism. Early after transplant, HvG clones declined as circulating GvH clones peaked.

Comments on this clone: Its antigen remains unknown. The junction and the germline gene differ at one end; a read error may be behind it.

The sequenced sample was unstimulated CD8+ T cells sorted from spleen or lymph node cells, obtained before transplant. This TCR derives from a human donor who was the organ donor for an intestinal transplant. This sequence joins TRBV2 and TRBJ1-6; maybe TRBD1 (6 bases). CDR3 DNA: TGTGCCAACAGTCTGACAGGACCCTATAATTCACCCCTCCACTTT. Translated: CANSLTGPYNSPLHF.